The entry that follows covers one TCR beta chain sequence. The antigen remains unidentified. The donors were members of the validation cohort, which comprised 90 to 150 subjects and was separate from the first cohort of some 680 subjects. The sample comes from a study of cytomegalovirus exposure and HLA in healthy donors. Study in general: The 120 or so validation repertoires, a later analysis reported, used the same platform as the 666 first-cohort repertoires.

Trimming took off 4 bases at V and 6 bases at J, with 17 bases between the two ends. The CDR3 totals 15 residues. Germline-derived CDR1 and CDR2 are MNHEY and SVGAGI. Profiled with immunoSEQ multiplex PCR; TCRdb holds only in-frame clones, not every one. Of about 150,000 clones listed, approximately 86% are singletons. Findings of the study overall: The classifier, whose performance was assessed in both the original and validation cohorts, reportedly diagnosed cytomegalovirus status with high specificity and sensitivity. The study flagged 150 to 200 TCR beta chains as cytomegalovirus-associated.

The sequence was collected from a man between 18 and 29 years old in good health and CMV-seropositive. The material sequenced was PBMCs. The gene calls are TRBV6-5 and TRBJ2-3; D perhaps matches TRBD2 (7 bases). This CDR3 reads CASSFPRGGQDTQYF. CDR3 sequence (DNA): TGTGCCAGCAGTTTCCCCCGCGGGGGCCAGGATACGCAGTATTTT.